These T cell receptor beta chains were read from a single sample in a study of vaccination and CD4 T cells after COVID-19. TCRdb itself ran the PCR reads through MiXCR, one entry per CDR3 protein. The sample lists about 7,000 distinct CDR3 sequences; roughly 61% were seen once. These receptors have no known antigen. The source material was CD4+ T cells from blood, cultured in vitro. Source of these receptors: a human donor who had recovered from COVID-19. Each CDR3 is given with its conserved first and last residue. A D gene is named only where the DNA matches it firmly. The listing skips clone size in some rows; elsewhere it reads once, few, many or a size class.

d_gene: -; abundance: -; j_gene: TRBJ2-3; len: 19; v_gene: TRBV24-1; CDR3aa: CATSVGVQGGAKFSDTQYF; CDR3nt: TGTGCCACCAGTGTTGGTGTCCAAGGAGGGGCCAAATTCTCAGATACGCAGTATTTT
d_gene: TRBD2; abundance: -; j_gene: TRBJ2-5; len: 16; v_gene: TRBV7-2; CDR3aa: CASSPLSSGPQETQYF; CDR3nt: TGTGCCAGCAGCCCTCTCTCTAGCGGCCCCCAAGAGACCCAGTACTTC
d_gene: -; abundance: -; j_gene: TRBJ2-1; len: 10; v_gene: TRBV10-2; CDR3aa: CASFLNEQFF; CDR3nt: TGCGCCAGCTTCCTCAATGAGCAGTTCTTC
d_gene: -; abundance: once; j_gene: TRBJ1-5; len: 14; v_gene: TRBV2; CDR3aa: CASSGDVSNQPQHF; CDR3nt: TGTGCCAGCAGCGGGGACGTGAGCAATCAGCCCCAGCATTTT
d_gene: TRBD1; abundance: -; j_gene: TRBJ1-5; len: 15; v_gene: TRBV24-1; CDR3aa: CATSDTGGREQPQHF; CDR3nt: TGTGCCACCAGTGACACAGGGGGTAGGGAGCAGCCCCAGCATTTT
d_gene: -; abundance: -; j_gene: TRBJ2-1; len: 16; v_gene: TRBV11-1; CDR3aa: CASSDAPSRRSNEQFF; CDR3nt: TGTGCCAGCAGCGACGCCCCTAGCAGGAGGTCCAATGAGCAGTTCTTC
d_gene: -; abundance: -; j_gene: TRBJ1-1; len: 12; v_gene: TRBV20-1; CDR3aa: CSARLFVREAFF; CDR3nt: TGCAGTGCTAGGTTGTTTGTGCGTGAAGCTTTCTTT
d_gene: -; abundance: -; j_gene: TRBJ2-3; len: 14; v_gene: TRBV7-2; CDR3aa: CASSLEGGAPTQYF; CDR3nt: TGTGCCAGCAGCTTAGAGGGCGGGGCCCCTACGCAGTATTTT
d_gene: TRBD2; abundance: -; j_gene: TRBJ2-7; len: 13; v_gene: TRBV20-1; CDR3aa: CSASSSGGSWQYF; CDR3nt: TGCAGTGCTAGTTCTAGCGGGGGTAGTTGGCAGTACTTC
d_gene: TRBD1; abundance: -; j_gene: TRBJ2-3; len: 15; v_gene: TRBV30; CDR3aa: CAWSGTTGARDTQYF; CDR3nt: TGTGCCTGGAGCGGAACTACAGGGGCCCGGGATACGCAGTATTTT
d_gene: TRBD1; abundance: -; j_gene: TRBJ1-6; len: 17; v_gene: TRBV30; CDR3aa: CAWSAGDRGLDNSPLHF; CDR3nt: TGTGCCTGGAGTGCCGGGGACAGGGGGCTGGATAATTCACCCCTCCACTTT
d_gene: TRBD1; abundance: few; j_gene: TRBJ1-2; len: 16; v_gene: TRBV6-5; CDR3aa: CASSSFYRGHRYGYTF; CDR3nt: TGTGCCAGCAGTTCTTTCTACAGGGGGCACCGCTATGGCTACACCTTC
d_gene: TRBD2; abundance: -; j_gene: TRBJ2-5; len: 17; v_gene: TRBV20-1; CDR3aa: CSASSWMAGGLQETQYF; CDR3nt: TGCAGTGCTAGTTCATGGATGGCGGGGGGCCTCCAAGAGACCCAGTACTTC
d_gene: -; abundance: -; j_gene: TRBJ2-3; len: 15; v_gene: TRBV5-1; CDR3aa: CASSLAGRSTDTQYF; CDR3nt: TGCGCCAGCAGCTTGGCAGGACGAAGCACAGATACGCAGTATTTT
d_gene: TRBD2; abundance: -; j_gene: TRBJ2-5; len: 17; v_gene: TRBV19; CDR3aa: CASSPGLAGGYQETQYF; CDR3nt: TGTGCCAGCTCCCCGGGACTAGCGGGAGGGTACCAAGAGACCCAGTACTTC
d_gene: -; abundance: -; j_gene: TRBJ1-2; len: 15; v_gene: TRBV4-3; CDR3aa: CASSRLGTESYGYTF; CDR3nt: TGCGCCAGCAGCCGCCTAGGCACGGAATCCTATGGCTACACCTTC
d_gene: TRBD2; abundance: once; j_gene: TRBJ2-1; len: 16; v_gene: TRBV20-1; CDR3aa: CSARDPGGGSYNEQFF; CDR3nt: TGCAGTGCTAGAGATCCCGGCGGCGGGAGTTACAATGAGCAGTTCTTC
d_gene: TRBD2; abundance: -; j_gene: TRBJ2-7; len: 14; v_gene: TRBV7-3; CDR3aa: CASSESGGAYEQYF; CDR3nt: TGTGCCAGCAGCGAGAGCGGGGGAGCCTACGAGCAGTACTTC
d_gene: TRBD1; abundance: -; j_gene: TRBJ1-5; len: 14; v_gene: TRBV7-9; CDR3aa: CASSFGTGDQPQHF; CDR3nt: TGTGCCAGCAGCTTCGGGACAGGGGATCAGCCCCAGCATTTT
d_gene: TRBD2; abundance: -; j_gene: TRBJ2-6; len: 19; v_gene: TRBV10-1; CDR3aa: CASSAGLAGGPPGANVLTF; CDR3nt: TGCGCCAGCTCAGCGGGACTAGCGGGAGGGCCCCCTGGGGCCAACGTCCTGACTTTC
d_gene: -; abundance: -; j_gene: TRBJ2-7; len: 13; v_gene: TRBV15; CDR3aa: CATSRERGHPGDF; CDR3nt: TGTGCCACCAGCAGAGAACGAGGACACCCGGGGGACTTC
d_gene: TRBD2; abundance: -; j_gene: TRBJ2-7; len: 14; v_gene: TRBV12-3/TRBV12-4; CDR3aa: CASTPSGGTYEQYF; CDR3nt: TGTGCCAGCACCCCAAGCGGGGGGACCTACGAGCAGTACTTC
d_gene: -; abundance: -; j_gene: TRBJ2-7; len: 15; v_gene: TRBV6-5; CDR3aa: CASSYGQGHTYEQYF; CDR3nt: TGTGCCAGCAGTTACGGGCAGGGTCATACTTACGAGCAGTACTTC
d_gene: TRBD2; abundance: -; j_gene: TRBJ2-1; len: 12; v_gene: TRBV20-1; CDR3aa: CSVPGGAREQFF; CDR3nt: TGCAGTGTACCCGGGGGGGCTAGGGAGCAGTTCTTC
d_gene: TRBD2; abundance: -; j_gene: TRBJ2-1; len: 17; v_gene: TRBV20-1; CDR3aa: CSARGSSGTSSYNEQFF; CDR3nt: TGCAGTGCGAGAGGGTCTAGCGGGACCAGCTCCTACAATGAGCAGTTCTTC
d_gene: -; abundance: -; j_gene: TRBJ1-1; len: 14; v_gene: TRBV20-1; CDR3aa: CSARDRQVSTEAFF; CDR3nt: TGCAGTGCTAGAGATCGACAGGTTTCGACTGAAGCTTTCTTT
d_gene: -; abundance: -; j_gene: TRBJ1-6; len: 14; v_gene: TRBV7-2; CDR3aa: CASSLWRDNSPLHF; CDR3nt: TGTGCCAGCAGCTTATGGCGGGATAATTCACCCCTCCACTTT
d_gene: -; abundance: few; j_gene: TRBJ1-6; len: 13; v_gene: TRBV7-6; CDR3aa: CASSLEPGSPLHF; CDR3nt: TGTGCCAGCAGCTTAGAACCGGGTTCACCCCTCCACTTT
d_gene: -; abundance: -; j_gene: TRBJ1-3; len: 12; v_gene: TRBV30; CDR3aa: CAWSPRQNTIYF; CDR3nt: TGTGCCTGGAGTCCACGTCAAAACACCATATATTTT
d_gene: -; abundance: -; j_gene: TRBJ1-2; len: 16; v_gene: TRBV7-3; CDR3aa: CASSSTSRDHNYGYTF; CDR3nt: TGTGCCAGCAGCTCCACCAGTCGGGACCATAACTATGGCTACACCTTC
d_gene: -; abundance: -; j_gene: TRBJ2-7; len: 14; v_gene: TRBV20-1; CDR3aa: CSASNWGRLNEQYF; CDR3nt: TGCAGTGCTTCGAACTGGGGACGGCTAAACGAGCAGTACTTC
d_gene: -; abundance: -; j_gene: TRBJ2-5; len: 15; v_gene: TRBV20-1; CDR3aa: CSARDIGAAQETQYF; CDR3nt: TGCAGTGCTAGAGATATTGGAGCGGCCCAAGAGACCCAGTACTTC
d_gene: -; abundance: few; j_gene: TRBJ1-5; len: 16; v_gene: TRBV20-1; CDR3aa: CSATHAGVKGNQPQHF; CDR3nt: TGCAGTGCTACCCATGCCGGGGTTAAGGGCAATCAGCCCCAGCATTTT
d_gene: -; abundance: few; j_gene: TRBJ2-1; len: 15; v_gene: TRBV5-4; CDR3aa: CASSQAGVTYNEQFF; CDR3nt: TGTGCCAGCAGCCAAGCGGGCGTGACCTACAATGAGCAGTTCTTC
d_gene: TRBD1; abundance: -; j_gene: TRBJ2-1; len: 15; v_gene: TRBV19; CDR3aa: CASSIGGQGVVEQFF; CDR3nt: TGTGCCAGTAGTATTGGAGGACAGGGGGTTGTTGAGCAGTTCTTC
d_gene: -; abundance: once; j_gene: TRBJ2-3; len: 15; v_gene: TRBV19; CDR3aa: CASTRSLADSDTQYF; CDR3nt: TGTGCCAGTACCCGTTCACTAGCCGATTCAGATACGCAGTATTTT
d_gene: TRBD1; abundance: -; j_gene: TRBJ1-1; len: 15; v_gene: TRBV5-4; CDR3aa: CASSRRQGGNTEAFF; CDR3nt: TGTGCCAGCAGCAGAAGACAGGGGGGGAACACTGAAGCTTTCTTT
d_gene: TRBD1; abundance: -; j_gene: TRBJ2-5; len: 15; v_gene: TRBV7-2; CDR3aa: CASSEAGTGEETQYF; CDR3nt: TGTGCCAGCAGCGAGGCCGGGACAGGGGAAGAGACCCAGTACTTC
d_gene: TRBD1; abundance: -; j_gene: TRBJ2-5; len: 14; v_gene: TRBV2; CDR3aa: CASSVQGVQETQYF; CDR3nt: TGTGCCAGCAGTGTCCAGGGGGTCCAAGAGACCCAGTACTTC
d_gene: -; abundance: few; j_gene: TRBJ1-2; len: 15; v_gene: TRBV6-1; CDR3aa: CASSEASQGWYGYTF; CDR3nt: TGTGCCAGCAGTGAAGCGTCGCAGGGCTGGTATGGCTACACCTTC
d_gene: TRBD1; abundance: -; j_gene: TRBJ2-2; len: 16; v_gene: TRBV4-2; CDR3aa: CASSQGQGSNTGELFF; CDR3nt: TGTGCCAGCAGCCAAGGACAGGGATCTAACACCGGGGAGCTGTTTTTT
d_gene: TRBD1; abundance: -; j_gene: TRBJ1-1; len: 13; v_gene: TRBV30; CDR3aa: CAWSRGMNTEAFF; CDR3nt: TGTGCCTGGAGCAGGGGGATGAACACTGAAGCTTTCTTT
d_gene: TRBD1; abundance: -; j_gene: TRBJ1-5; len: 16; v_gene: TRBV4-2; CDR3aa: CASSQGTGGSNQPQHF; CDR3nt: TGTGCCAGCAGCCAAGGGACAGGGGGTAGCAATCAGCCCCAGCATTTT
d_gene: TRBD1; abundance: few; j_gene: TRBJ1-1; len: 16; v_gene: TRBV7-9; CDR3aa: CASSFIPGGVLTEAFF; CDR3nt: TGTGCCAGCAGCTTTATCCCAGGGGGAGTTTTGACTGAAGCTTTCTTT
d_gene: -; abundance: -; j_gene: TRBJ2-7; len: 13; v_gene: TRBV2; CDR3aa: CASSEFPRVEQYF; CDR3nt: TGTGCCAGCAGTGAATTCCCCCGTGTGGAGCAGTACTTC
d_gene: TRBD1; abundance: -; j_gene: TRBJ2-6; len: 16; v_gene: TRBV7-3; CDR3aa: CASSLTGRSGANVLTF; CDR3nt: TGTGCCAGCAGCTTGACAGGGCGCTCTGGGGCCAACGTCCTGACTTTC